This T cell receptor (beta chain) was captured in a study of blood T cell repertoires in COVID-19. Study background: Italy, Spain and the United States were the sources of the convalescent and acute COVID-19 samples. Sources were T cells, B-cell-depleted T cells, or PBMCs; the material itself was cDNA or gDNA.

V lost 6 bases to trimming and J lost 2 bases, with 10 bases between them. The CDR3 is 13 amino acids. Germline CDR1 MNHEY, CDR2 SVGAGI. Libraries were prepared by immunoSEQ multiplex PCR; TCRdb keeps only in-frame clonotypes and omits some of them. The sample comprises 150,000 to 200,000 clones, 85% of which are singletons, and around 3.2% rests with the top ten. The V call is TRBV6-5, the J call TRBJ1-2; possibly TRBD1 for D (5 bases). The origin of this receptor is a human donor with acute or convalescent COVID-19. The donor label of this sample is uncertain. Specimen: peripheral blood. Here the CDR3 reads CASSAGRNYGYTF. DNA for the CDR3: TGTGCCAGCAGCGCGGGACGGAACTATGGCTACACCTTC.